This TCR beta chain was profiled in a study of shared clonotypes between healthy human individuals. This clone has only one observation. Generated by immunoSEQ multiplex PCR, the TCRdb table keeps only in-frame clones and is missing some. The data hold 2 million to 2.5 million clones, with more than 80% observed a single time. In germline, CDR1 is MDHEN, CDR2 SYDVKM. The V and J ends lost 4 bases and 3 bases, in that order; junction bases with no gene match: 17. The CDR3 loop spans 20 amino acids. This clonotype was sampled from a man younger than 35 in good health. Some clones in this sample may be carry-over from other donors' samples. J is TRBJ2-4 and V is TRBV28; 11 nucleotides line up with TRBD2. Material: naive CD4+ T cells from PBMCs. The subset denotes: CD45RA+ positively selected. DNA of the CDR3: TGTGCCAGCAGTTACACCGGGACTAGCGGTCCCCAACGGGGCAAAAACATTCAGTACTTC. Translation: CASSYTGTSGPQRGKNIQYF.